The present entry profiles one T cell receptor beta chain with its context. This sample is part of a study of blood T cell repertoires in COVID-19. The CDR3 is made up of 14 amino acids. V gave up 4 bases and J gave up 4 bases, with 10 bases separating them. Per the germline V gene, CDR1 is SNHLY and CDR2 is FYNNEI. Clones were read by immunoSEQ multiplex PCR, and TCRdb kept only the in-frame ones, dropping some. The table lists 250,000 to 300,000 clones, roughly 85% of them singletons. The chain carries TRBV2 and TRBJ2-2, with D possibly TRBD1 on 5 matching bases. The sample was peripheral blood. The origin of this receptor is a man between 45 and 60 years old with active or convalescent COVID-19. The CDR3 DNA follows: TGTGCCAGCAGTGGACTTAGGGGCACCGGGGAGCTGTTTTTT. Its translation: CASSGLRGTGELFF.